Each of the 14 T cell receptor beta chains below was sequenced from the same sample in a study of breast tumors, draining lymph nodes, adjacent tissues. The lymph nodes were axillary draining lymph nodes from breast cancer patients. TCRdb called the multiplex PCR reads again in MiXCR, with one record for every CDR3 protein. The profile shows about 170,000 distinct CDR3 sequences, about 33% of them singletons. Specimen: axillary lymph node tissue. The receptors were sampled from a female donor with breast cancer. Some clones in this sample may be carry-over from other donors' samples.

Ten or more counts support this clonotype. The chain is built from TRBV20-1 and TRBJ2-1; the match to TRBD1 covers 7 bases. This CDR3 region has 15 residues. Germline CDR1 and CDR2: DFQATT and SNEGSKA (reference sequence). J lost 0 bases, V lost 4 bases, and 6 bases had no gene match. The CDR3, as DNA: TGCAGTGCTACCTCTCGACAGGGCTCCTACAATGAGCAGTTCTTC. This translates into CSATSRQGSYNEQFF.

This clonotype was counted ten times or more. The genes are TRBV4-1 and TRBJ1-6; D is ambiguous. Deletions cut 3 bases from V and 7 bases from J, with 4 bases between. The germline V gene encodes CDR1 MGHRA and CDR2 YSYEKL. CDR3 length: 12 amino acids. CDR3 residues: CASSHGNSPLHF. The DNA for the CDR3 is TGCGCCAGCAGCCACGGAAATTCACCCCTCCACTTT.

This chain uses TRBV6-6 with TRBJ1-1; D uncertain. The germline V and J ends were trimmed by 10 bases and 5 bases, with 8 bases remaining between them. This CDR3 is built from 10 residues. The germline gives CDR1 MNHNY, CDR2 SVGAGI (reference sequence). CDR3 protein: CATFGTEAFF. The DNA for the CDR3 is TGTGCCACCTTCGGGACTGAAGCTTTCTTT.

The gene calls are TRBV7-9 and TRBJ1-2; D possibly corresponds to TRBD1 (5 bases). Trimming removed 8 bases at V and 7 bases at J, with 14 bases between. The germline CDR1 and CDR2 sequences are SEHNR and FQNEAQ (reference sequence). CDR3 length: 12 amino acids. The CDR3 is CASQGFGTGYTF. The CDR3, as DNA: TGTGCCAGCCAAGGATTCGGGACTGGCTACACCTTC.

The sample holds many counts of this clonotype. This chain connects TRBV6-1 to TRBJ1-5; TRBD1 is a possible D gene (5 bases). The ends were cut back, 8 bases at V and 7 bases at J, with 15 bases in the middle. The CDR3 contains 13 residues. The germline V gene encodes CDR1 MNHNS and CDR2 SASEGT. The CDR3 loop is CASALRDGQPQHF. The CDR3 DNA reads as TGTGCCAGCGCCCTCCGGGACGGGCAGCCCCAGCATTTT.

At least ten counts were recorded for this clonotype. CDR3 residues: CASRGRGWNYGYTF. CDR3 DNA sequence: TGTGCCAGCAGGGGGCGCGGTTGGAACTATGGCTACACCTTC. The genes are TRBV11-2 and TRBJ1-2; D may be TRBD1 (5 bases). With 6 bases removed from V and 2 bases from J, the gap between germline ends came to 13 bases. There are 14 residues in the CDR3. The germline gives CDR1 SGHAT, CDR2 FQNNGV.

This clonotype was seen more than once but under ten times. This chain connects TRBV3-1 to TRBJ2-1; TRBD2 aligns across 7 bases. The length of the CDR3 is 14 residues. Germline loops: CDR1 LGHDT, CDR2 YNNKEL (reference sequence). V gave up 3 bases and J gave up 9 bases; unmatched junction bases: 8. CDR3 protein: CASSHETSSGEQFF. The DNA of the CDR3 is TGTGCCAGCAGCCACGAGACTAGCTCAGGTGAGCAGTTCTTC.

This clonotype has a count of ten or more. This chain's CDR3 is CASSSNRAAGNQPQHF. The CDR3 DNA is TGTGCCAGCAGCTCCAACAGGGCGGCAGGCAATCAGCCCCAGCATTTT. V and J are TRBV7-9 and TRBJ1-5, with a weak D call TRBD1 (6 bases). The V gene's germline CDR1 is SEHNR and CDR2 FQNEAQ (reference sequence). This CDR3 is 16 amino acids long. V gave up 4 bases and J gave up 2 bases, with 15 bases separating them.

This clonotype was detected many times. CDR3 in DNA: TGTGCCAGCAGCGCGGGAACGTTCGACGAGCAGTACTTC. It specifies CASSAGTFDEQYF. The genes are TRBV9 and TRBJ2-7; a possible D gene is TRBD2 (5 bases). With 3 bases removed from V and 5 bases from J, the gap between germline ends came to 12 bases. Looked up from germline, CDR1 is SGDLS and CDR2 is YYNGEE. CDR3 length: 13 amino acids. The full variable domain, in which reference TRBV9 and TRBJ2-7 provide the parts outside the CDR3, is DSGVTQTPKHLITATGQRVTLRCSPRSGDLSVYWYQQSLDQGLQFLIQYYNGEERAKGNILERFSAQQFPDLHSELNLSSLELGDSALYFCASSAGTFDEQYFGPGTRLTVT.

The rearrangement uses TRBV7-9 and TRBJ1-3; D remains ambiguous. The CDR3 is 17 amino acids. The V gene lost 4 bases and the J gene lost 0 bases, with 16 bases spanning the gap. Germline V gene sequence: CDR1 SEHNR, CDR2 FQNEAQ (reference sequence). The CDR3 coding sequence is TGTGCCAGCAGCTCACGGACTAGCGGGATCTCTGGAAACACCATATATTTT. Translation gives CASSSRTSGISGNTIYF.

This clonotype occurred once. One end of the junction is discordant with germline, which a read error may explain. The CDR3 here is CTSSQGDSYNSPLRF. The DNA for the CDR3 is TGTACCAGCAGCCAGGGCGACTCCTATAATTCACCCCTCCGCTTT. The chain links TRBV3-1 to TRBJ1-6; possibly TRBD1 for D (5 bases). Germline V lookup: CDR1 LGHDT, CDR2 YNNKEL (reference sequence). The CDR3 is 15 amino acids. The full variable domain, in which reference TRBV3-1 and TRBJ1-6 provide the parts outside the CDR3, is DTAVSQTPKYLVTQMGNDKSIKCEQNLGHDTMYWYKQDSKKFLKIMFSYNNKELIINETVPNRFSPKSPDKAHLNLHINSLELGDSAVYFCTSSQGDSYNSPLRFGNGTRLTVT.

The chain combines TRBV10-1 with TRBJ2-7; perhaps TRBD1 as D (5 bases). CDR3 length: 17 amino acids. Germline V gene sequence: CDR1 WNHNN, CDR2 SYGVQD (reference sequence). Deletions cut 0 bases from V and 5 bases from J, with 20 bases between. CDR3 bases: TGCGCCAGCAGTGAGTCGGGCTTGACAGATGGCCAGCACGAGCAGTACTTC. Protein product: CASSESGLTDGQHEQYF.

The chain recombines TRBV7-2 with TRBJ2-5; 12 positions agree with TRBD2. V lost 1 base to trimming and J lost 4 bases; unmatched junction nucleotides: 7. Looked up from germline, CDR1 is SGHTA and CDR2 is FQGNSA. The CDR3 runs to 17 residues. CDR3 in DNA: TGTGCCAGCAGCTTAGGAGCGACTAGCGGGAGTTTAGAGACCCAGTACTTC. This gives the protein CASSLGATSGSLETQYF.

The gene calls are TRBV20-1 and TRBJ2-6; possibly TRBD1 or TRBD2 for D (5 bases each). The CDR3 length is 13 residues. Germline loops: CDR1 DFQATT, CDR2 SNEGSKA (reference sequence). The CDR3 here is CSALPLGAKPLTF. The CDR3, as DNA: TGCAGCGCTCTCCCCCTCGGGGCCAAACCCCTGACTTTC.